This T cell receptor beta chain was sequenced for a study of T cell clonotyping in hematopoietic cell transplantation. Measured with immunoSEQ multiplex PCR; TCRdb has only the in-frame clones, and not every one. The profile shows 8,500 to 9,000 clones, 85% of them singletons. Study results and limitations: Cells were unsorted, so CD4 and CD8 contributions were not separated. Pathologically expanded recipient clonotypes increased progressively from day 30 to day 180 as diversity fell.

As to this clone: Its antigen is still unknown.

The V end was cut by 0 bases, the J end by 1 base, with 13 bases between. The CDR3 has 16 amino acids. Germline lookup yields CDR1 SGHNT and CDR2 YYREEE (reference sequence). The input for sequencing was PBMCs, taken 180 days after allogeneic stem cell transplant. This TCR derives from a female patient younger than 45 who had an allogeneic stem cell transplant, so the T cells may come from the graft donor. Some clones in this sample may be carry-over from other donors' samples. This chain connects TRBV5-4 to TRBJ2-5, with a weak D call TRBD2 (6 bases). In DNA form, the CDR3 reads TGTGCCAGCAGCTTGGTGGAGGGCACAAGCCAAGAGACCCAGTACTTC. Protein sequence: CASSLVEGTSQETQYF.